Below, one TCR beta chain is given with its context. These data come from a study of blood T cell repertoires in COVID-19. Study-wide background: Acute and convalescent COVID-19 samples came from the United States, Italy and Spain. T cells, B-cell-depleted T cells, or PBMCs supplied cDNA or gDNA.

Libraries were prepared by immunoSEQ multiplex PCR; TCRdb keeps only in-frame clonotypes and omits some of them. Of roughly 320,000 clones listed, around 87% are singletons. This clonotype was obtained from a man between 65 and 85 years old with acute or convalescent COVID-19. Sequenced material: peripheral blood.

The CDR3 bases are TGTGCCATCAATGGACAGGTTGGGACTGAAGCTTTCTTT. It specifies CAINGQVGTEAFF. The chain joins TRBV10-3 to TRBJ1-1, with 7 nucleotides matching TRBD1. The V gene's germline CDR1 is ENHRY and CDR2 SYGVKD. The ends lost 7 bases at V and 5 bases at J; junction bases unmatched: 7. This CDR3 has 13 residues.